The 3 T cell receptor beta chains in this list originate from one sample, sequenced in a study of tumor and adjacent non-tumor tissue in lung cancer. RNA was extracted from bulk tissue without any cell sorting. A modified ARM-PCR protocol with three rounds of nested PCR amplified TCRbeta. TCRdb re-called the multiplex PCR reads with MiXCR, one entry per CDR3 protein. The sample lists 90,000 to 110,000 distinct CDR3 sequences; approximately 71% were seen once. Sequencing was done on a sample of lung tumor tissue. Every receptor here comes from a woman aged 55-70 years with non-small cell lung cancer.

The V and J genes are TRBV20-1 and TRBJ2-7; 7 bases align to TRBD2. The V segment lost 4 bases and the J segment 8 bases; nucleotides outside the gene matches: 11. The CDR3 length is 13 residues. Germline V CDR1 and CDR2: DFQATT, SNEGSKA (reference sequence). In DNA, the CDR3 is TGCAGTGCTATAGAAAGCGGGACTCACAAGCAGTACTTC. Translated, it gives CSAIESGTHKQYF.

Points on this clonotype: Germline and junction disagree at one end, which may indicate a read error. This chain uses TRBV4-1 with TRBJ1-1; a possible D gene is TRBD1 (6 bases). There are 12 residues in the CDR3. Germline V gives CDR1 MGHRA, CDR2 YSYEKL. CDR3 loop: CAISQGQTEALF. The CDR3 region has the DNA TGCGCCATCAGCCAAGGACAGACTGAAGCTCTCTTT.

This clonotype was found once. A read error may be the cause here, since a much bigger clone is one base away. CDR3 sequence (DNA): TGTGCCAGCAGTTCCCCCTCTCGGAGGTATGAGCAGTTCTTC. Residues: CASSSPSRRYEQFF. The V and J genes are TRBV6-5 and TRBJ2-1, with D perhaps matching TRBD2 (5 bases). The CDR3 has 14 amino acids. Trimming stripped 4 bases from V and 8 bases from J, with 15 bases between. Germline V gene data show CDR1 as MNHEY and CDR2 as SVGAGI.